This T cell receptor beta chain was sequenced in a study of cytomegalovirus exposure and HLA in healthy donors. Study-wide points: Reports indicated that the classifier achieved high specificity and sensitivity in diagnosing cytomegalovirus status.

As concerns this clone: Its antigen is not identified.

This CDR3 has 14 amino acids. V gave up 2 bases and J gave up 4 bases; unmatched junction bases: 1. Germline V gene sequence: CDR1 SGHTA, CDR2 FQGNSA. 60 Vbeta and 13 Jbeta primers were used in PCR. In the original processing: Unique TCR beta chains totaled about 73 million in a later count, with 8.5 million to 12 million of them shared. Only in-frame clones appear in the TCRdb table, and some are missing; sequencing was by immunoSEQ multiplex PCR. From that table come the V and J calls and clone size; the DNA was used to work out D and trimming. In the table there are under 150,000 clones, about 71% of which are singletons.

Sequenced sample: PBMCs. The source of this sequence is an older woman in good health and CMV-seropositive. The chain joins TRBV7-2 to TRBJ1-3; 8 bases line up with TRBD1. Written as DNA, the CDR3 is TGTGCCAGCAGCTTACGACAGGGGGGAAACACCATATATTTT. Translation: CASSLRQGGNTIYF.